One sample yielded the 15 T cell receptor beta chains listed below, sequenced in a study of blood T cells in healthy people across ages (dated by TCRdb to the mid-2010s). Libraries were made using 5' RACE. TCRdb shows the sequencer as Illumina HiSeq 2500. A second PCR of roughly 7 to 12 cycles was run with a J-beta primer mix and a sample-barcoded 5' primer. TCRdb handled the public reads itself, with Q25 trimming in fastp and clone calling in MiXCR, and kept productive beta chains. Rows are combined by CDR3 protein, so each entry shows the most common genes and DNA. In all, the sample holds about 1.7 million distinct CDR3 sequences, and roughly 27% of those were seen once. The ten largest clones capture more than 6% of the sample. The specimen sequenced was blood. These receptors came from a woman in her twenties or thirties in good health.

The chain has TRBV7-9 and TRBJ1-1; D possibly corresponds to TRBD1 (6 bases). The CDR3 runs to 14 residues. Trimming stripped 5 bases from V and 2 bases from J, with 12 bases between. Germline loops: CDR1 SEHNR, CDR2 FQNEAQ (reference sequence). CDR3 amino acids: CASSTWTVNTEAFF. CDR3 nucleotide sequence: TGTGCCAGCAGCACATGGACAGTAAACACTGAAGCTTTCTTT.

V gene TRBV10-3 combines with J gene TRBJ2-5, with 9 bases lining up with TRBD2. The length of the CDR3 is 16 residues. The germline V gene encodes CDR1 ENHRY and CDR2 SYGVKD. Trimming cost V 2 bases and J 2 bases; bases outside gene matches: 6. As DNA, the CDR3 is TGTGCCATCAGTGAGAGCGAGACTAGCGGACAAGAGACCCAGTACTTC. Translating it yields CAISESETSGQETQYF.

In this sample, this clonotype turned up a few times. The rearrangement links TRBV6-6 to TRBJ1-1; D not certain. Trimming removed 6 bases from V and 2 bases from J, with 13 bases in between. Germline assignment: CDR1 MNHNY and CDR2 SVGAGI (reference sequence). This CDR3 comprises 14 residues. CDR3 coding DNA: TGTGCCAGCAGAGGACGGAGCGGAAACACTGAAGCTTTCTTT. Encoded protein: CASRGRSGNTEAFF.

V and J are TRBV10-3 and TRBJ2-1; 7 nucleotides line up with TRBD2. Germline trimming cut 6 bases from V and 8 bases from J; bases unmatched to any gene: 10. The CDR3 is 14 residues long. Germline V gene sequence: CDR1 ENHRY, CDR2 SYGVKD. The CDR3 here is CAISDLTSRDEQFF. The CDR3 DNA reads TGTGCCATCAGCGATTTGACTAGCAGGGATGAGCAGTTCTTC.

This chain joins TRBV20-1 and TRBJ2-2; D is unresolved. V was pared by 4 bases and J by 0 bases, with 0 bases between. The CDR3 covers 11 residues. Germline V gene data show CDR1 as DFQATT and CDR2 as SNEGSKA (reference sequence). The DNA for the CDR3 is TGCAGTGCTACGAACACCGGGGAGCTGTTTTTT. Residues: CSATNTGELFF.

In this sample, this clonotype turned up many times. The V call is TRBV10-3, the J call TRBJ2-7; 10 bases line up with TRBD2. The CDR3 sequence is 13 residues long. Germline CDR1 ENHRY, CDR2 SYGVKD. Trimming removed 5 bases from V and 6 bases from J; junction bases left unmatched: 4. CDR3 DNA: TGTGCCATCAGTCCTAGCGGGAGTGTCGAGCAGTACTTC. Encoded protein: CAISPSGSVEQYF.

This clonotype was seen a handful of times. The chain recombines TRBV7-2 with TRBJ1-4, with 7 bases lining up with TRBD1. The CDR3 sequence is 12 residues long. The germline gives CDR1 SGHTA, CDR2 FQGNSA. The ends lost 5 bases at V and 10 bases at J; junction bases unmatched: 4. Here the CDR3 reads CASSLQGSKLFF. CDR3 DNA sequence: TGTGCCAGCAGCCTACAGGGGTCAAAACTGTTTTTT. The whole variable domain, filled in from reference TRBV7-2 and TRBJ1-4, reads GAGVSQSPSNKVTEKGKDVELRCDPISGHTALYWYRQSLGQGLEFLIYFQGNSAPDKSGLPSDRFSAERTGGSVSTLTIQRTQQEDSAVYLCASSLQGSKLFFGSGTQLSVL.

The chain uses TRBV25-1 and TRBJ1-6; TRBD1 matches 7 bases. Germline assignment: CDR1 MGHDK and CDR2 SYGVNS. J lost 4 bases, V lost 4 bases, and 1 base had no gene match. CDR3 length equals 14 residues. The CDR3 DNA follows: TGTGCCAGCAGTGGGGGACAGTATAATTCACCCCTCCACTTT. Amino acids: CASSGGQYNSPLHF.

The chain couples TRBV5-1 to TRBJ2-3; the D gene is possibly TRBD2 (6 bases). The CDR3 covers 16 residues. Per germline, CDR1 SGHRS and CDR2 YFSETQ. Between the trimmed V and J ends, which lost 6 bases and 0 bases, there was a span of 17 bases. This CDR3 reads CASTFQDGGSTDTQYF. DNA of the CDR3: TGCGCCAGCACCTTTCAGGACGGGGGTAGCACAGATACGCAGTATTTT.

This clonotype showed up just a few times. This sequence joins TRBV20-1 and TRBJ2-1, with a possible D match to TRBD1 (9 bases). This CDR3 has 17 residues. Between the trimmed V and J ends, which lost 5 bases and 3 bases, there was a span of 23 bases. CDR1 is DFQATT, CDR2 SNEGSKA, per germline (reference sequence). CDR3 sequence: CSALTRGGQGLYNEQFF. As DNA, the CDR3 is TGCAGTGCTCTAACCCGGGGGGGACAGGGACTCTACAATGAGCAGTTCTTC.

In this sample, this clonotype turned up a few times. This chain connects TRBV3-1 to TRBJ1-3; D remains ambiguous. CDR1 LGHDT and CDR2 YNNKEL come from the germline V gene (reference sequence). The ends were cut back, 4 bases at V and 7 bases at J, with 14 bases in the middle. This CDR3 contains 14 residues. The CDR3 loop is CASSLTSVGNTIYF. For the CDR3, the DNA is TGTGCCAGCAGCCTAACCAGCGTCGGGAACACCATATATTTT. The complete variable domain, with remaining parts taken from reference TRBV3-1 and TRBJ1-3, reads DTAVSQTPKYLVTQMGNDKSIKCEQNLGHDTMYWYKQDSKKFLKIMFSYNNKELIINETVPNRFSPKSPDKAHLNLHINSLELGDSAVYFCASSLTSVGNTIYFGEGSWLTVV.

The chain links TRBV20-1 to TRBJ1-4; 7 bases are a match to TRBD1. Germline CDR1 DFQATT, CDR2 SNEGSKA (reference sequence). The V and J ends lost 5 bases and 1 base, in that order; junction bases with no gene match: 4. This CDR3 has 14 residues. The CDR3 is CSARRTGTNEKLFF. CDR3 DNA: TGCAGTGCTCGACGGACAGGAACTAATGAAAAACTGTTTTTT.

V and J are TRBV20-1 and TRBJ2-7, with a weak D call TRBD2 (6 bases). The length of the CDR3 is 14 residues. With 2 bases removed from V and 6 bases from J, the gap between germline ends came to 17 bases. Germline assignment: CDR1 DFQATT and CDR2 SNEGSKA (reference sequence). CDR3 region: CSARPFYGGVEQYF. CDR3 sequence (DNA): TGCAGTGCTAGACCTTTCTACGGAGGGGTCGAGCAGTACTTC.

The sample holds many counts of this clonotype. The CDR3 coding sequence is TGCGCCAGCAGTGAGTCGGGAGGCTACAATGAGCAGTTCTTC. Protein: CASSESGGYNEQFF. This chain joins TRBV10-1 and TRBJ2-1; TRBD2 is a possible D gene (6 bases). The germline V gene has CDR1 WNHNN and CDR2 SYGVQD (reference sequence). The V end lost 0 bases, the J end lost 3 bases, and 6 bases lay between the germline ends. This CDR3 comprises 14 residues.

This clonotype was seen a few times. One base away lies a much larger clone, so this may be a sequencing read error. The chain recombines TRBV7-9 with TRBJ2-1; the D is unclear. TRBJ2-7 explains the end of the DNA better; the J call may be wrong. The CDR3 runs to 14 residues. Germline-derived CDR1 and CDR2 are SEHNR and FQNEAQ (reference sequence). The CDR3 DNA is TGTGCCAGCAGCTTAGAGGCGTCCTACAATGAGCAGTACTTC. Translation: CASSLEASYNEQYF.